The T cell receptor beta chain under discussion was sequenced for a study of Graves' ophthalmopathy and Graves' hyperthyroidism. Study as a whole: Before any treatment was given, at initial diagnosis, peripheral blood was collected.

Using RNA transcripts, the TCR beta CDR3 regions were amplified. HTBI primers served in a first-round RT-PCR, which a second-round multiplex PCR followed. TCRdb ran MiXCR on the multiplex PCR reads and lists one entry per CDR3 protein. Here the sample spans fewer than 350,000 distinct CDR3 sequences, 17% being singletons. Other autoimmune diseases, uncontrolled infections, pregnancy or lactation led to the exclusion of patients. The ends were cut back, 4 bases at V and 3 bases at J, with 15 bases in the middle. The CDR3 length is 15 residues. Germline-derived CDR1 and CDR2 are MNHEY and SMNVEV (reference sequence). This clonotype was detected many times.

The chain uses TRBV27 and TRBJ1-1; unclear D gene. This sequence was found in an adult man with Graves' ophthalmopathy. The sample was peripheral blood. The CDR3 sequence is CASSSSASRHTEAFF. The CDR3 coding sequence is TGTGCCAGCAGTTCATCGGCCTCGAGACACACTGAAGCTTTCTTT.